Below are 5 T cell receptor beta chains sequenced from a single sample in a study of blood T cell repertoires in COVID-19. Generated by immunoSEQ multiplex PCR, the TCRdb table keeps only in-frame clones and is missing some. In the table there are 95,000 to 150,000 clones, approximately 82% of which are singletons. Sequencing was performed on peripheral blood. Receptors originate from a man between 60 and 70 years old with acute or convalescent COVID-19.

This clone was observed a handful of times. V is TRBV21-1 and J is TRBJ1-5. TRBV21-1 is described as a pseudogene. This CDR3 spans 16 amino acids. The DNA for the CDR3 is TGTGCCAGCAGCAAAGAATGTGTTTCGGGGAATCAGCCCCAGCATTTT. This encodes CASSKECVSGNQPQHF.

J is TRBJ1-4 and V is TRBV28; 10 nucleotides line up with TRBD1. With 4 bases clipped from V and 5 bases from J, the junction kept 4 bases outside the gene matches. Germline V lookup: CDR1 MDHEN, CDR2 SYDVKM. The CDR3 length is 15 residues. The CDR3 bases are TGTGCCAGCAGTTCCTGGACAGGGGGAAATGAAAAACTGTTTTTT. Its protein product is CASSSWTGGNEKLFF.

The count of this clone is one. The rearrangement links TRBV21-1 to TRBJ2-1; the table assigns TRBD2, which was not confirmed against the DNA. TRBV21-1 is termed a pseudogene. This CDR3 comprises 16 residues. Here the CDR3 reads CASSKEALASYNEQFF. The CDR3 coding sequence is TGTGCCAGCAGCAAAGAGGCACTAGCCTCCTACAATGAGCAGTTCTTC.

The J gene is TRBJ1-1, the V gene TRBV2, with D perhaps TRBD1 (5 bases). The germline V and J ends were trimmed by 4 bases and 7 bases, with 22 bases remaining between them. The CDR3 consists of 16 residues. Per germline, CDR1 SNHLY and CDR2 FYNNEI. As DNA, the CDR3 is TGTGCCAGCAGTGTAATAGGAGGGAGGGGAGTAGATGAAGCTTTCTTT. Its translation is CASSVIGGRGVDEAFF.

The chain is built from TRBV28 and TRBJ1-5, with D perhaps matching TRBD1 (6 bases). Germline V CDR1 and CDR2: MDHEN, SYDVKM. V was cut by 3 bases and J by 0 bases, with 12 bases left in between. This CDR3 contains 16 residues. Written as DNA, the CDR3 is TGTGCCAGCAGTTTCCTTACAGGGAATAGCAATCAGCCCCAGCATTTT. Its protein product is CASSFLTGNSNQPQHF.